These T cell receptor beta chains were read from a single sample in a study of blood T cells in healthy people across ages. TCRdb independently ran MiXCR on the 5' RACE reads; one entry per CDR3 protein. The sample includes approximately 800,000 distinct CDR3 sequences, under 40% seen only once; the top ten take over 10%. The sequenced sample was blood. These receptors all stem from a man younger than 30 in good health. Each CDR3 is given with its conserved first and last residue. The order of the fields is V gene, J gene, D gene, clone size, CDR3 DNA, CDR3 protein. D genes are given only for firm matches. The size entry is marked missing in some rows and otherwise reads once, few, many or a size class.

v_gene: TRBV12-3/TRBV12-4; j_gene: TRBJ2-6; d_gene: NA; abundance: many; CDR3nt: TGTGCCAACAGAATGACTGGGGCCAACGTCCTGACTTTC; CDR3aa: CANRMTGANVLTF
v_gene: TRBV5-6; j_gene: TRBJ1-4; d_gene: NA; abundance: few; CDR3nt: TGTGCCAGCAGCTTGGAAACCGAAAAACTGTTTTTT; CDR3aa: CASSLETEKLFF
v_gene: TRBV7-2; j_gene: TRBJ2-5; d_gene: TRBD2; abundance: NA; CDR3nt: TGTGCCAGCAGCTTAGTGGGAGGGGAAGGGTACCAAGAGACCCAGTACTTC; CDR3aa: CASSLVGGEGYQETQYF
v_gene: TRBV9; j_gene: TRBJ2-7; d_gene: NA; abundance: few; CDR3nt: TGTGCCAGCAGCGATATCCTAGGACAGACTTGTCCCTACGAGCAGTACTTC; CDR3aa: CASSDILGQTCPYEQYF
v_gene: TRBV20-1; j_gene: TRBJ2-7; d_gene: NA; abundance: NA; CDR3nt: TGCAGTGCTAACGGCCCTCACGAGCAGTACTTC; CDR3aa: CSANGPHEQYF
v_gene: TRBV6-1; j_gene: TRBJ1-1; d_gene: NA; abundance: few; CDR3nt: TGTGCCAGCAGCCTACTTCACGGGAACACTGAAGCTTTCTTT; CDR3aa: CASSLLHGNTEAFF
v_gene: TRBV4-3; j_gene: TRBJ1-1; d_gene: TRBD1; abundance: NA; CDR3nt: TGCGCCAGCAGCCAAGCAGACAGGGGGGAAGCTTTCTTT; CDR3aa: CASSQADRGEAFF
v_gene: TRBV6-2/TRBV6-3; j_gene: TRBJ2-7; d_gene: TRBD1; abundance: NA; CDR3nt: TGTGCCAGCAGCCCGACAGGGGCAAACTACAATGAGCAGTACTTC; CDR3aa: CASSPTGANYNEQYF
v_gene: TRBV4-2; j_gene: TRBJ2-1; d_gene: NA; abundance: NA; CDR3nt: TGTGCCAGCAGCCCCCTGAAAGCAGACAATGAGCAGTTCTTC; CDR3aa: CASSPLKADNEQFF
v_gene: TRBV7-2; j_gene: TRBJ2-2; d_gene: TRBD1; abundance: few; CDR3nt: TGTGCCAGCAGCTTAGCCCTAGGCAGGGGGCTAACCGGGGAGCTGTTTTTT; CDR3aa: CASSLALGRGLTGELFF
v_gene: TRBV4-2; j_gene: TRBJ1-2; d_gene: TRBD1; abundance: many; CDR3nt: TGTGCCAGCAGCCAAGATAGTGTCCAGGGGGCAGGGTATGGCTACACCTTC; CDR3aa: CASSQDSVQGAGYGYTF